These 14 T cell receptor beta chains share one sample of origin, sequenced in a study of T cells in Graves' hyperthyroidism and ophthalmopathy. What was amplified from RNA transcripts were TCR beta CDR3 regions. In the first-round RT-PCR of the TCR CDR3, the HTBI primer set was used. TCRdb re-analysed the multiplex PCR reads in MiXCR, keeping a single row per CDR3 protein. The sample contains some 510,000 distinct CDR3 sequences, 20% of which appear only once. Sequencing was done on a sample of blood. The receptor source for this set is a man between 18 and 29 years old with Graves' hyperthyroidism.

This clonotype showed up many times. The chain joins TRBV20-1 to TRBJ2-7; 7 bases are a match to TRBD2. Germline V gene sequence: CDR1 DFQATT, CDR2 SNEGSKA (reference sequence). The J segment lost 4 bases and the V segment lost 1 base, leaving 7 bases of the junction unmatched. The CDR3 spans 14 residues. The chain's CDR3 is CSARGEGVGYEQYF. In nucleotides, the CDR3 is TGCAGTGCTAGAGGGGAGGGAGTAGGGTACGAGCAGTACTTC.

This clonotype was seen many times. V usage is TRBV11-3 and J usage is TRBJ2-7; TRBD1 matches 8 bases. Germline CDR1 is SGHNT and CDR2 is YENEEA. The length of the CDR3 is 14 residues. V was pared by 4 bases and J by 4 bases, with 6 bases of the junction left unmatched. CDR3 region: CASSSRDRRYEQYF. The CDR3 DNA reads TGTGCCAGCAGCTCGCGGGACAGGCGGTACGAGCAGTACTTC.

Comments on this clonotype: A much larger clonotype is one base distant, so this may be a read error. This CDR3 is missing its conserved last phenylalanine or tryptophan, likely due to a read error. V gene TRBV11-3 combines with J gene TRBJ1-2; D unclear. Germline V lookup: CDR1 SGHNT, CDR2 YENEEA. V lost 0 bases, J lost 0 bases, and 8 bases lay in between. This CDR3 is 15 amino acids long. The CDR3 region has the DNA TGTGCCAGCAGCTTAGAATCGGGGTCTAACTATGGCTACACCTAC. This translates into CASSLESGSNYGYTY.

This rearrangement joins TRBV30 to TRBJ1-6, with D possibly being TRBD1 (6 bases). Looked up from germline, CDR1 is GTSNPN and CDR2 is SVGIG (reference sequence). CDR3 length equals 16 residues. Trimming took 2 bases from V and 0 from J, leaving 11 bases between them. CDR3 sequence: CAWSREGGSYNSPLHF. As DNA, the CDR3 is TGTGCCTGGAGTCGGGAAGGGGGCTCCTATAATTCACCCCTCCACTTT.

CDR3 residues: CASSSTSGIRTQYF. The DNA for the CDR3 is TGTGCCAGCAGCTCGACTAGCGGGATACGGACCCAGTACTTC. This chain uses TRBV12-3 or TRBV12-4 with TRBJ2-5; the match to TRBD2 covers 11 bases. The CDR3 contains 14 residues. The V segment lost 6 bases and the J segment 7 bases; nucleotides outside the gene matches: 7.

The rearrangement joins TRBV7-2 to TRBJ2-7; 9 nucleotides match TRBD2. The CDR3 sequence is 15 residues long. Germline loops: CDR1 SGHTA, CDR2 FQGNSA. V trimming: 5 bases; J trimming: 7 bases; junction bases outside the gene matches: 12. The CDR3 sequence: CASSPIAGVVGEQYF. DNA of the CDR3: TGTGCCAGCAGCCCCATAGCGGGAGTTGTGGGGGAGCAGTACTTC.

The gene calls are TRBV2 and TRBJ2-2; 11 bases match TRBD2. CDR3 length: 17 residues. V shed 2 bases, J shed 3 bases, and the junction held 5 bases outside the gene matches. Per germline, CDR1 SNHLY and CDR2 FYNNEI. The CDR3 protein is CASSESLAGDHTGELFF. CDR3 bases: TGTGCCAGCAGTGAATCACTAGCGGGGGATCACACCGGGGAGCTGTTTTTT.

The sample holds one count of this clonotype. V gene TRBV6-1 combines with J gene TRBJ2-5, with D possibly matching TRBD2 (7 bases). The germline V gene encodes CDR1 MNHNS and CDR2 SASEGT. V dropped 8 bases and J dropped 3 bases, with 13 bases sitting between them. The CDR3 sequence is 13 residues long. CDR3 sequence: CASSRGPEETQYF. The CDR3 coding sequence is TGTGCCAGCTCGCGGGGGCCAGAAGAGACCCAGTACTTC.

A note on this clonotype: A read error may produce the germline difference seen at one junction end. The chain uses TRBV7-8 and TRBJ2-7; D may match TRBD1 or TRBD2 (5 bases each). Germline CDR1 SGHVS, CDR2 FQNEAQ. The CDR3 contains 14 residues. CDR3 sequence (DNA): TGTGCCAGCAGCTCCTGGGACCGAACCTACGAGCACTACTTC. It encodes CASSSWDRTYEHYF. Full variable domain (rest looked up from reference TRBV7-8 and TRBJ2-7): GAGVSQSPRYKVAKRGQDVALRCDPISGHVSLFWYQQALGQGPEFLTYFQNEAQLDKSGLPSDRFFAERPEGSVSTLKIQRTQQEDSAVYLCASSSWDRTYEHYFGPGTRLTVT.

This clonotype was seen ten or more times. The rearrangement links TRBV28 to TRBJ2-5; a possible D gene is TRBD1 (5 bases). The CDR3 is 14 amino acids. The germline V gene has CDR1 MDHEN and CDR2 SYDVKM. Trimming took off 3 bases at V and 2 bases at J, with 10 bases between the two ends. CDR3 protein: CASSFNDRQETQYF. The CDR3 coding sequence is TGTGCCAGCAGTTTTAATGACAGACAAGAGACCCAGTACTTC.

Ten or more counts support this clonotype. This rearrangement joins TRBV25-1 to TRBJ1-5; TRBD1 is a possible D gene (6 bases). V was cut by 3 bases and J by 8 bases, with 14 bases left in between. The CDR3 covers 14 residues. Germline CDR1 reads MGHDK; CDR2 reads SYGVNS. This CDR3 reads CASSEKGGVEPQHF. CDR3 DNA: TGTGCCAGCAGTGAGAAGGGGGGCGTTGAGCCCCAGCATTTT.

Many counts were recorded for this clonotype. Its ends do not fully match the called genes, so a read error is possible. The chain has TRBV12-3 or TRBV12-4 and TRBJ1-1; D may be TRBD1 (6 bases). The CDR3 has 13 residues. The CDR3 protein is CASNLGGLTEAFF. CDR3 nucleotides: TGTGCCAGCAATTTAGGGGGTCTCACTGAAGCTTTCTTT.

This clonotype was seen many times. The J gene is TRBJ2-5, the V gene TRBV2; no clear D. The CDR3 has 10 amino acids. Trimming stripped 5 bases from V and 6 bases from J, with 4 bases between. Per germline, CDR1 SNHLY and CDR2 FYNNEI. CDR3 nucleotide sequence: TGTGCCAGCAGTCTACAGACCCAGTACTTC. It codes for CASSLQTQYF.

This clonotype came up once. The chain recombines TRBV6-1 with TRBJ1-5; maybe TRBD1 (5 bases). This CDR3 region has 16 residues. From germline, CDR1 is MNHNS and CDR2 SASEGT. V was cut by 5 bases and J by 6 bases, with 20 bases left in between. CDR3 bases: TGTGCCAGCAGTCAACCCTGGCAGGGAGGCGGTCAGCCCCAGCATTTT. This gives the protein CASSQPWQGGGQPQHF.